This T cell receptor beta chain was sequenced in a study of blood T cell repertoires in COVID-19 (dated by TCRdb to the early 2020s). About the full investigation: Samples covering the acute and convalescent phases of COVID-19 were provided by collaborators in the United States, Italy and Spain. The samples were drawn from two sources: the first 160 participants of the ongoing ImmuneRACE study, and 1,000 to 1,500 subjects contributed by 6 global collaborators. The repertoires were made available in a free public database intended to serve as a resource for research on the immune response to SARS-CoV-2. Where available, HLA class I and class II types were obtained from metadata supplied by the sample provider rather than from assay-based typing. Deeply sampled blood TCRbeta repertoires from subjects exposed to, actively infected with, or recovered from COVID-19 were included in the dataset. The prospective study material was composed of cDNA or gDNA derived from T cells, B-cell-depleted T cells, or PBMCs. The sample metadata nearly always contained a de-identified subject ID, COVID-19 status, age in years and sex. What the research found in general, with its limitations: How much clinical and demographic metadata was included differed by source and by participant, and the metadata was provided uncurated.

TCRbeta CDR3 regions were amplified from genomic DNA by means of the immunoSEQ Assay, a bias-controlled multiplex PCR. Per the authors' processing: The number of nucleated cells in each sample was estimated by amplification of reference gene primers within the assay. Sequence reads were collapsed and filtered to measure the absolute abundance of every unique TCRbeta CDR3 rearrangement. Productive Simpson clonality was computed per sample as the square root of Simpson's diversity index over productive rearrangements. TCRdb took over this immuneACCESS table, retaining in-frame rearrangements with V and J assigned. Such tables are incomplete; in checked studies, under half of the missing clones stem from an unresolved V gene, and the remainder is unexplained. From that table come the V and J calls and clone size; the DNA was used to work out D and trimming. The sample table lists 140,000 to 150,000 clones, over 75% of them with a count of one. 10% to 15% of the sample is in the top ten clones.

The collaborating institutions used their own protocols to collect whole blood in K2EDTA tubes. For TCRbeta analysis, collaborator samples were shipped as frozen whole blood, as isolated PBMCs, or as DNA extracted from either sample type. CDR1 and CDR2 are read off the germline V gene as MNHEY and SVGAGI. The CDR3 sequence holds 14 residues, the cysteine and phenylalanine included. Only the CDR3 region is kept as DNA, spanning 42 bases read in frame from base 1. V gives up 5 bases and J gives up 2 bases, and the segment between their germline ends measures 9 bases. To note about this clone: The specificity of this receptor is unknown. No base quality information exists; no much larger clone differs at one position.

Sequenced sample: peripheral blood. This receptor was taken from a man between 60 and 70 years old with active or convalescent COVID-19. The rearranged chain carries TRBV6-5 and TRBJ1-4; no D gene call is confident. The nucleotides read TGTGCCAGCAGTCCGCTTCGGACTAATGAAAAACTGTTTTTT. It encodes CASSPLRTNEKLFF.